The rows below give T cell receptor beta chains drawn from one sample of a study of blood T cell repertoires in COVID-19. Generated by immunoSEQ multiplex PCR, the TCRdb table keeps only in-frame clones and is missing some. The sample consists of around 100,000 clones, 75% to 90% of them appearing once. The sequenced sample was peripheral blood. These TCRs come from a woman of 80 years or more with acute or convalescent COVID-19. The CDR3 runs from the conserved cysteine through the conserved F or W. D genes are given only for firm matches. The size of a clone is reported for some rows only, either as once, few or many, or as a class for expanded clones.

d_gene	j_gene	abundance	v_gene	CDR3nt	CDR3aa
NA	TRBJ2-5	NA	TRBV29-1	TGCAGCGTTGATCCTCTGGTGGCAGGGGCCCGGGAGACCCAGTACTTC	CSVDPLVAGARETQYF
TRBD1	TRBJ2-1	NA	TRBV6-2/TRBV6-3	TGTGCCAGCAGCAGACAGGGATACAATGAGCAGTTCTTC	CASSRQGYNEQFF
TRBD1	TRBJ1-4	NA	TRBV28	TGTGCCAGCAGCCCCCCGGGACAGGGGGCTGAAAAACTGTTTTTT	CASSPPGQGAEKLFF
NA	TRBJ2-5	NA	TRBV4-3	TGCGCCAGCAGCCAAGATGGTAGCAGGGTGACTGAGACCCAGTACTTC	CASSQDGSRVTETQYF
NA	TRBJ1-1	once	TRBV2	TGTGCCAGCAGCATTGACAGACTCCCGGACCGATCGAACACTGAAGCTTTCTTT	CASSIDRLPDRSNTEAFF
NA	TRBJ2-3	few	TRBV7-8	TGTGCCAGCACCCAAAGAGTGAACACAGATACGCAGTATTTT	CASTQRVNTDTQYF
NA	TRBJ2-7	once	TRBV7-8	TGTGCCAGCAGCCCTCACCGGACTGGGGCCTACGAGCAGTACTTC	CASSPHRTGAYEQYF
TRBD1	TRBJ1-1	NA	TRBV7-9	TGTGCCAGCAGCCAAGACAGGGCGGCCACTGAAGCTTTCTTT	CASSQDRAATEAFF
NA	TRBJ1-6	NA	TRBV6-4	TGTGCCAGCAGCCGACAGGTCGATAATTCACCCCTCCACTTT	CASSRQVDNSPLHF
TRBD1	TRBJ2-7	NA	TRBV28	TGTGCCAGCAGTCCCGGGACAGTGCCCTACGAGCAGTACTTC	CASSPGTVPYEQYF
NA	TRBJ1-6	NA	TRBV11-2	TGTGCCAGCAGCTTTTCCCAACCTATAAAAAATTCACCCCTCCACTTT	CASSFSQPIKNSPLHF
NA	TRBJ1-6	few	TRBV7-9	TGTGCCAGCAGTCGGAATTCACCCCTCCACTTT	CASSRNSPLHF
TRBD1	TRBJ2-3	NA	TRBV10-1	TGCGCCAGCAGTGACTGGGACAGGGCGGATACGCAGTATTTT	CASSDWDRADTQYF
TRBD2	TRBJ2-7	NA	TRBV7-8	TGTGCCAGCAGCTTAGAGATCCAGCTAGCGGTCCCTTACGAGCAGTACTTC	CASSLEIQLAVPYEQYF
NA	TRBJ1-2	NA	TRBV12-3/TRBV12-4	TGTGCCAGCAGCTTGGGCGGGTCGGGTGGCTACACCTTC	CASSLGGSGGYTF
TRBD2	TRBJ2-2	once	TRBV7-7	TGTGCCAGCAGCTTAACTAGCGGGGGACTCGGGGAGCTGTTTTTT	CASSLTSGGLGELFF
TRBD1	TRBJ1-6	NA	TRBV7-9	TGTGCCAGCAGCCTAGGGGACAGGGGTAATTCACCCCTCCACTTT	CASSLGDRGNSPLHF
NA	TRBJ1-1	NA	TRBV27	TGTGCCAGCAGTTACCGAACAGGTGAAGCTTTCTTT	CASSYRTGEAFF
NA	TRBJ2-4	NA	TRBV10-1	TGCGCCAGCAGTGAGTGGGCTTTGGGGGGCATTCAGTACTTC	CASSEWALGGIQYF
TRBD1	TRBJ1-6	NA	TRBV6-5	TGTGCCAGCAGTTACACCGGGACAGCGGGCTCGCCCCTCCACTTT	CASSYTGTAGSPLHF
NA	TRBJ2-7	NA	TRBV11-2	TGTGCCAGCAGCTTAGACCAGAGCAGGGTTTCCGAGCAGTACTTC	CASSLDQSRVSEQYF
TRBD1	TRBJ2-3	NA	TRBV7-9	TGTGCCAGCAGCACTGGGACAGTGAACACAGATACGCAGTATTTT	CASSTGTVNTDTQYF
NA	TRBJ2-3	NA	TRBV19	TGTGCCAGTAGTATAATGGGCTCGGGCACAGATACGCAGTATTTT	CASSIMGSGTDTQYF
TRBD1	TRBJ2-1	NA	TRBV5-4	TGTGCCAGCAGCGGGGACAGGGTAATTAGGAATGAGCAGTTCTTC	CASSGDRVIRNEQFF
TRBD2	TRBJ2-3	once	TRBV3-1/TRBV3-2	TGTGCCAGCAGCCAGGGACTAGCGGGGGGATCGCAGTATTTT	CASSQGLAGGSQYF
NA	TRBJ1-4	NA	TRBV5-1	TGCGCCAGCAGCTTCGGGGGGCTCGGTGAAAAACTGTTTTTT	CASSFGGLGEKLFF
TRBD1	TRBJ2-7	NA	TRBV4-3	TGCGCCAGCAGCCAAGATTGGGGACAGGGTGCCTACGAGCAGTACTTC	CASSQDWGQGAYEQYF
NA	TRBJ2-7	NA	TRBV10-2	TGCGCCAGCAGACCGGGGCCGCGGGGCCACGAGCAGTACTTC	CASRPGPRGHEQYF
TRBD1	TRBJ2-1	NA	TRBV18	TGTGCCAGCTCGGAAGTACTGGGACAGGGCTACAATGAGCAGTTCTTC	CASSEVLGQGYNEQFF
TRBD1	TRBJ2-6	NA	TRBV18	TGTGCCAGCTCACCACCCGGACAGGGGGTGAACTCTGGGGCCAACGTCCTGACTTTC	CASSPPGQGVNSGANVLTF
NA	TRBJ2-1	NA	TRBV28	TGTGCCAGCAGCCAAAACAACCAGCAGTTCTTC	CASSQNNQQFF
NA	TRBJ2-5	NA	TRBV28	TGTGCCAGCAGTTTATATAGTGAGACCCAGTACTTC	CASSLYSETQYF
TRBD1	TRBJ1-5	once	TRBV19	TGTGCCAGTAGTAGAGTAGGGCAGGGGGGACAGCCCCAGCATTTT	CASSRVGQGGQPQHF
TRBD1	TRBJ2-7	NA	TRBV5-8	TGTGCCAGCAGCTTCGACAGGGGGTACGAGCAGTACTTC	CASSFDRGYEQYF
NA	TRBJ1-1	NA	TRBV3-1/TRBV3-2	TGTGCCAGCAGCCAATACACAGGGCTCACTGAAGCTTTCTTT	CASSQYTGLTEAFF
NA	TRBJ1-1	NA	TRBV4-3	TGCGCCAGCAGCCAAGATTTACAGGCCCTGAGAACTGAAGCTTTCTTT	CASSQDLQALRTEAFF
NA	TRBJ2-3	NA	TRBV9	TGTGCCAGCAGCGACAAGCGGCTCTCAGATACGCAGTATTTT	CASSDKRLSDTQYF
TRBD1	TRBJ2-7	NA	TRBV7-8	TGTGCCAGCAGCTTGGCGACAGGGAACTACGAGCAGTACTTC	CASSLATGNYEQYF
NA	TRBJ1-6	NA	TRBV27	TGTGCCAGCAGTTTCGGGTCAAGCTCCTATAATTCACCCCTCCACTTT	CASSFGSSSYNSPLHF
NA	TRBJ1-2	NA	TRBV6-4	TGTGCCAGCAGTAACCCGGGGGTTACTAACTATGGCTACACCTTC	CASSNPGVTNYGYTF
TRBD1	TRBJ2-7	NA	TRBV6-6	TGTGCCAGCAATCGGGACAGGGGCTACGAGCAGTACTTC	CASNRDRGYEQYF
TRBD1	TRBJ2-3	NA	TRBV5-1	TGCGCCAGCAGCCGAGCGGACAGGGAAATCTCACTCACAGATACGCAGTATTTT	CASSRADREISLTDTQYF
TRBD1	TRBJ2-3	NA	TRBV5-1	TGCGCCAGCAGTAGGGACAGGGGAACAGATACGCAGTATTTT	CASSRDRGTDTQYF
TRBD1	TRBJ2-5	NA	TRBV19	TGTGCCAGTAGCAAAGGGGACAGGGGGCGAGAGACCCAGTACTTC	CASSKGDRGRETQYF
NA	TRBJ2-7	NA	TRBV30	TGTGCCTGGAGTGTACAAAACAGGGTCAGGAACGAGCAGTACTTC	CAWSVQNRVRNEQYF
NA	TRBJ1-4	NA	TRBV28	TGTGCCAGCAGTCTCCAGAATGAAAAACTGTTTTTT	CASSLQNEKLFF
TRBD2	TRBJ2-3	NA	TRBV10-3	TGTGCCATCCAGCGGGGGGGCCTTGGGGCAGATACGCAGTATTTT	CAIQRGGLGADTQYF
TRBD1	TRBJ1-6	few	TRBV5-4	TGTGCCAGCAGCTTGGCCCGGGACAGTCTTTCACCCCTCCACTTT	CASSLARDSLSPLHF
TRBD1	TRBJ2-3	once	TRBV18	TGTGCCAGCTCACTTAGACAGGGGGCTGGGGATACGCAGTATTTT	CASSLRQGAGDTQYF
NA	TRBJ2-2	NA	TRBV9	TGTGCCAGCAGCGTAGTGGCAGGGCCCCCGAACACCGGGGAGCTGTTTTTT	CASSVVAGPPNTGELFF
TRBD1	TRBJ2-5	NA	TRBV6-5	TGTGCCAGCAGTTACGCGCCACAGGGGAGCGAGACCCAGTACTTC	CASSYAPQGSETQYF
NA	TRBJ2-5	NA	TRBV19	TGTGCCAGTAGTATGGGACCGGGACAGGGAGGACTAGCGAGACAAGAGACCCAGTACTTC	CASSMGPGQGGLARQETQYF
NA	TRBJ2-3	NA	TRBV7-9	TGTGCCAGCAGCTTATCGGTGGTGTTCCTCACAGATACGCAGTATTTT	CASSLSVVFLTDTQYF